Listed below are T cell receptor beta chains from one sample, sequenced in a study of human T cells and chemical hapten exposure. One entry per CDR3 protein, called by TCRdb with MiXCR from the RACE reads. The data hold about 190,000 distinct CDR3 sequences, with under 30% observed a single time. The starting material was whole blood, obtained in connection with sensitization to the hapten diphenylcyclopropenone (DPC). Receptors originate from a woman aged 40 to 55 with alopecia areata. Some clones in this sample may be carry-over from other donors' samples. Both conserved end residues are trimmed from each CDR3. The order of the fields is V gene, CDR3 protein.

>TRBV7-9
ASSPAQLLYNEQF
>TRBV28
ASAPLASGTAYNEQF
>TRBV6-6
ASSYSARDNQPQH
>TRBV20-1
SARGRYHTQY
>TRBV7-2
ASSPQVVGANVLT
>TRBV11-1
ASSGLKETQY
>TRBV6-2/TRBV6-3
ASTLRTGLTDTQY
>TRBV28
ASRPTEGSYNSPLH
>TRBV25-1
ASRAGNTIY
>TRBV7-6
ASSLLRLAGVPPHNEQF
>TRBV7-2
ASSLGPQGNQPQH
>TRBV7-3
ASSPSGNRADTQY
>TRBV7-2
ASSLSVTGGVNEQF
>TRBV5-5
ASSPSGKLAGELF
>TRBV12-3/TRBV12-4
ASSPQLAGRDEQF
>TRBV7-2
ASSLAGPPEQY
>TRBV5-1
ASSLDPISSYNEQF
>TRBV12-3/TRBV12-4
ASSPRGAASNQPQH
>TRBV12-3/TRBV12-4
ASSLSPGVYEQY
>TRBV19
ASRDSHSYEQY
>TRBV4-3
ASSQDRGLAGDLYNEQF
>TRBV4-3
ASSQRLAGTYEQY
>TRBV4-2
ASSREQGSLSYEQY
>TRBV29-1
SVLDRGNDGRGYN
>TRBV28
ASSLGGQDYNEQF
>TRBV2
ASRVQGARGDTQY